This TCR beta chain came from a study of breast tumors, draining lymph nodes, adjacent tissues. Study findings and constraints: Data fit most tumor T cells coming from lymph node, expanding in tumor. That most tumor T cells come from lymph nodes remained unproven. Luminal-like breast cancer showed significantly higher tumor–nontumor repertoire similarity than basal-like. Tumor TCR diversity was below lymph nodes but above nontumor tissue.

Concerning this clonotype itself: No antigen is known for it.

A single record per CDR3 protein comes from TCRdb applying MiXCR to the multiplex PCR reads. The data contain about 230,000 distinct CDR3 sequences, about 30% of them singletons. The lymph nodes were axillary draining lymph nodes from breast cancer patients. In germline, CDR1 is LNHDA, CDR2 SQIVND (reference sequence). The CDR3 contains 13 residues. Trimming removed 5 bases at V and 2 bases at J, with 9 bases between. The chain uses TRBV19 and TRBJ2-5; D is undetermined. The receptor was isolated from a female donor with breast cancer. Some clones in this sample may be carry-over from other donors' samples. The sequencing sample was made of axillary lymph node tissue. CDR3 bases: TGTGCCAGTAGTGCGTGGGGACAAGAGACCCAGTACTTC. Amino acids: CASSAWGQETQYF.